The 11 T cell receptor beta chains in this list originate from one sample, sequenced in a study of cytomegalovirus exposure and HLA in healthy donors (dated by TCRdb to 2017 to 2019). Library preparation used the immunoSEQ multiplex PCR assay. For the multiplex PCR, a mixture combining 60 forward primers for TCR Vbeta segments and 13 reverse primers for TCR Jbeta segments was used. The clones in this table, taken by TCRdb from immuneACCESS, are in-frame only. Not every clone is retained; where verified, under half of the shortfall comes from an unresolved V gene, and the cause of the rest is unknown. This sample holds 250,000 or so clones; more than 70% were observed only once. 1% to 1.5% of the sample comes from the top ten. Input material: PBMCs. Every receptor here comes from a human donor in good health.

The chain uses TRBV6-1 and TRBJ2-7; D may be TRBD1 (5 bases). The CDR3 length is 16 residues. V was trimmed by 0 bases and J by 2 bases, leaving 14 bases between them. CDR1 MNHNS and CDR2 SASEGT come from the germline V gene. Here the CDR3 reads CASSEALGAWTYEQYF. As DNA, the CDR3 is TGTGCCAGCAGTGAAGCGCTTGGGGCATGGACCTACGAGCAGTACTTC.

J is TRBJ2-5 and V is TRBV5-1, with 14 bases fitting TRBD2. Germline CDR1 SGHRS, CDR2 YFSETQ. This CDR3 contains 17 residues. Germline trimming cut 4 bases from V and 4 bases from J; bases unmatched to any gene: 9. Written as DNA, the CDR3 is TGCGCCAGCAGCCCGGGACTAGCGGGAGAAGGGGCAGAGACCCAGTACTTC. This encodes CASSPGLAGEGAETQYF.

The genes are TRBV11-2 and TRBJ1-2, with D possibly matching TRBD1 (5 bases). Trimming removed 0 bases at V and 6 bases at J, with 5 bases between. CDR3 size: 12 residues. The V gene's germline CDR1 is SGHAT and CDR2 FQNNGV. The CDR3 bases are TGTGCCAGCAGCTTAGAAGGGGATGGCTACACCTTC. Residues: CASSLEGDGYTF. The entire variable domain, with the rest obtained from reference TRBV11-2 and TRBJ1-2, is as follows: EAGVAQSPRYKIIEKRQSVAFWCNPISGHATLYWYQQILGQGPKLLIQFQNNGVVDDSQLPKDRFSAERLKGVDSTLKIQPAKLEDSAVYLCASSLEGDGYTFGSGTRLTVV.

The J gene is TRBJ2-7, the V gene TRBV27; 8 nucleotides agree with TRBD1. V lost 3 bases to trimming and J lost 6 bases; unmatched junction nucleotides: 4. The CDR3 has 13 residues. The germline gives CDR1 MNHEY, CDR2 SMNVEV (reference sequence). The CDR3 is CASSFDRGGEQYF. Written as DNA, the CDR3 is TGTGCCAGCAGTTTTGACAGGGGTGGCGAGCAGTACTTC.

This clone was seen just once. The V gene is TRBV5-6, the J gene TRBJ2-1; 9 bases align to TRBD1. V lost 4 bases, J lost 9 bases, and 11 bases stayed unmatched. The CDR3 runs to 15 residues. The germline CDR1 and CDR2 sequences are SGHDT and YYEEEE. In DNA, the CDR3 is TGTGCCAGCAGCCCCGGGCTAGCGGACAGGGGTGAGCAGTTCTTC. This translates into CASSPGLADRGEQFF.

V usage is TRBV7-3 and J usage is TRBJ2-2; 10 positions match TRBD2. The CDR3 is 15 amino acids. V shed 4 bases and J 7 bases; nucleotides not matched to a gene: 6. Germline lookup yields CDR1 SGHTA and CDR2 FQGTGA. The CDR3 region is CASSSAGGLGGELFF. For the CDR3, the DNA is TGTGCCAGCAGCTCAGCGGGAGGGCTTGGCGGGGAGCTGTTTTTT.

The chain employs TRBV6-1 and TRBJ2-1, with D tentatively TRBD2 (6 bases). The CDR3 is 15 residues long. Germline assignment: CDR1 MNHNS and CDR2 SASEGT. V was shortened by 2 bases and J by 7 bases, with 15 bases between the two germline ends. The CDR3 here is CASSEFGSGNNEQFF. CDR3 nucleotide sequence: TGTGCCAGCAGTGAATTCGGTAGCGGCAATAATGAGCAGTTCTTC.

The gene calls are TRBV28 and TRBJ1-2, with 7 bases fitting TRBD1. With V trimmed by 5 bases and J by 2 bases, 8 bases remained unmatched. Germline V gene lookup returns CDR1 MDHEN and CDR2 SYDVKM. CDR3 length equals 15 residues. In DNA form, the CDR3 reads TGTGCCAGCAGTACCCGACAGGGATCCAACTATGGCTACACCTTC. It is translated as CASSTRQGSNYGYTF.

V and J are TRBV15 and TRBJ1-5; 9 bases are a match to TRBD1. V gave up 6 bases and J gave up 0 bases; unmatched junction bases: 3. Germline CDR1 is LNHNV and CDR2 is YYDKDF (reference sequence). This CDR3 has 15 amino acids. CDR3 coding DNA: TGTGCCACCAGATGGACAGGGGATAGCAATCAGCCCCAGCATTTT. It is translated as CATRWTGDSNQPQHF.

This clone was seen a few times. V is TRBV28 and J is TRBJ2-5; 7 nucleotides match TRBD1. The junction had 12 bases not matched to a gene; V was cut back by 6 bases and J by 5 bases. CDR3 length: 15 residues. The V gene's germline CDR1 is MDHEN and CDR2 SYDVKM. CDR3 coding DNA: TGTGCCAGCAGCTCAGGACAGGCACCCCGTGAGACCCAGTACTTC. Amino acid sequence: CASSSGQAPRETQYF.

The chain links TRBV29-1 to TRBJ2-3, with TRBD1 identical over 9 bases. Germline V gene data show CDR1 as SQVTM and CDR2 as ANQGSEA. V shed 2 bases and J 2 bases; nucleotides not matched to a gene: 8. CDR3 length: 16 amino acids. DNA of the CDR3: TGCAGCGTTGAAAAAGTCGGGACAGGGTCCACAGATACGCAGTATTTT. The encoded protein is CSVEKVGTGSTDTQYF.